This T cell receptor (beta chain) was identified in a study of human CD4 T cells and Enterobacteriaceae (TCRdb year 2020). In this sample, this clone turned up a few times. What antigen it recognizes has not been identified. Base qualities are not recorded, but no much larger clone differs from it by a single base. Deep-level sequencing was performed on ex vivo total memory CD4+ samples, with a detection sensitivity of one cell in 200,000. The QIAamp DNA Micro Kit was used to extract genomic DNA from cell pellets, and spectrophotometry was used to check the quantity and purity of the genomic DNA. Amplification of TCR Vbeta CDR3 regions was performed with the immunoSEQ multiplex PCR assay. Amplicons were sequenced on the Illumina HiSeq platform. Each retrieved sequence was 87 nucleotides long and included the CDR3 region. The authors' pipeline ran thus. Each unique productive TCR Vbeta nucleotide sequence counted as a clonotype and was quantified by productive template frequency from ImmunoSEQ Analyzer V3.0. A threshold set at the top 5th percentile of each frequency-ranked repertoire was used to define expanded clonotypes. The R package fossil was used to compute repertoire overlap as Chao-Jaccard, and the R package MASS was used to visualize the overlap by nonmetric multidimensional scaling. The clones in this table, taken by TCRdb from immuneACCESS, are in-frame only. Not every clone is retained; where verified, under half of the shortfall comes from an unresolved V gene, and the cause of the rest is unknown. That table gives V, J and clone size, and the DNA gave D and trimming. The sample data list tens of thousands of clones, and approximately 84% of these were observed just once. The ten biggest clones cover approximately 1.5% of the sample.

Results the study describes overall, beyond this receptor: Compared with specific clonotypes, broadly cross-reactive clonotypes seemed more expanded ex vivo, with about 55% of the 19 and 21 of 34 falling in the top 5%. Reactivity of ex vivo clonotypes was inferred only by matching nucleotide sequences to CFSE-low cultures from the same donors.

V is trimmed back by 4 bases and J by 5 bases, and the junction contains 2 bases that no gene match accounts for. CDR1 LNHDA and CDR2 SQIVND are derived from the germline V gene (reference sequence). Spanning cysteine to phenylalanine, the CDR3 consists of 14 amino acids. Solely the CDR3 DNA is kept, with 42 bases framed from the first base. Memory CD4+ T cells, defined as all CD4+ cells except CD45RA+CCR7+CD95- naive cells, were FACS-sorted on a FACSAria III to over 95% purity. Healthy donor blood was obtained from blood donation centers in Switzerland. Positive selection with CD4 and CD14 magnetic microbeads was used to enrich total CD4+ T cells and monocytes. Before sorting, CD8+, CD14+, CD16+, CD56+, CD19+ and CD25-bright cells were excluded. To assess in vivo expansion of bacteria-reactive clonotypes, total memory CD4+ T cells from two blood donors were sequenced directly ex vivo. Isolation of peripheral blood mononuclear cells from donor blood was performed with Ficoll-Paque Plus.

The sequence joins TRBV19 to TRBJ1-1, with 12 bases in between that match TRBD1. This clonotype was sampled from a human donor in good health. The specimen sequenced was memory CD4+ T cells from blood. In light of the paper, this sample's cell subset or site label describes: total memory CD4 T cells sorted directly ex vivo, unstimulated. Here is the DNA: TGTGCCAGTAGTAGGGACAGGGGGCGGACTGAAGCTTTCTTT. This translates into CASSRDRGRTEAFF. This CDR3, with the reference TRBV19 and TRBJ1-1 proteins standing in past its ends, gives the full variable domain DGGITQSPKYLFRKEGQNVTLSCEQNLNHDAMYWYRQDPGQGLRLIYYSQIVNDFQKGDIAEGYSVSREKKESFPLTVTSAQKNPTAFYLCASSRDRGRTEAFFGQGTRLTVV.